The next 8 T cell receptor beta chains were all read from a single sample in a study of blood T cell repertoires in COVID-19. Profiling relied on immunoSEQ multiplex PCR, and the TCRdb table lists in-frame clones only, not all of them. The sample has 170,000 or so clones, around 83% seen once; the top ten hold roughly 7%. Sequences were obtained from peripheral blood. These receptors came from a man aged 50 or older with active or convalescent COVID-19.

The V and J genes are TRBV5-6 and TRBJ2-3; 7 nucleotides agree with TRBD2. With 2 bases clipped from V and 5 bases from J, the junction kept 14 bases outside the gene matches. From germline, CDR1 is SGHDT and CDR2 YYEEEE. The CDR3 contains 17 residues. CDR3: CASSFVREWGLGDTQYF. CDR3 nucleotides: TGTGCCAGCAGCTTTGTGCGGGAGTGGGGTCTAGGAGATACGCAGTATTTT.

The chain has TRBV5-4 and TRBJ2-4, with 7 positions matching TRBD2. V lost 0 bases to trimming and J lost 13 bases; unmatched junction nucleotides: 7. Germline CDR1 SGHNT, CDR2 YYREEE (reference sequence). The CDR3 runs to 13 residues. The CDR3 here is CASSLDLGGTQYF. The CDR3 DNA reads TGTGCCAGCAGCTTGGATCTGGGGGGGACGCAGTACTTC.

CDR3 nucleotides: TGTGCCAGCAGCGGAGGCGACAGGCTTTATATGGATACGCAGTATTTT. This codes for CASSGGDRLYMDTQYF. V is TRBV7-2 and J is TRBJ2-3; D may be TRBD1 (6 bases). CDR3 size: 16 residues. V shed 5 bases and J shed 6 bases, with 21 bases lying between them. Per germline, CDR1 SGHTA and CDR2 FQGNSA.

This clone was seen a few times. The chain joins TRBV18 to TRBJ2-1; TRBD1 matches 9 bases. In germline, CDR1 is KGHSH, CDR2 LQKENI. The V segment lost 3 bases and the J segment 4 bases; nucleotides outside the gene matches: 7. This CDR3 is 16 amino acids long. CDR3 residues: CASSPPGQGFYNEQFF. The CDR3 DNA reads TGTGCCAGCTCACCTCCGGGACAGGGCTTTTACAATGAGCAGTTCTTC. Full variable domain (remainder filled in from reference TRBV18 and TRBJ2-1): NAGVMQNPRHLVRRRGQEARLRCSPMKGHSHVYWYRQLPEEGLKFMVYLQKENIIDESGMPKERFSAEFPKEGPSILRIQQVVRGDSAAYFCASSPPGQGFYNEQFFGPGTRLTVL.

The chain carries TRBV29-1 and TRBJ1-2; 8 bases fit TRBD1. Trimming cost V 2 bases and J 7 bases; bases outside gene matches: 6. CDR1 is SQVTM and CDR2 is ANQGSEA in the germline V gene. This CDR3 is built from 13 residues. This CDR3 is CSVEHDRGSGYTF. In nucleotides, the CDR3 is TGCAGCGTTGAACACGACAGGGGTAGTGGCTACACCTTC.

The chain combines TRBV29-1 with TRBJ1-4, with 8 bases that match TRBD1. The CDR3 consists of 15 residues. CDR1 and CDR2 (germline): SQVTM, ANQGSEA. V was clipped by 4 bases and J by 4 bases; unmatched bases: 8. CDR3 residues: CSVADRGSGNEKLFF. The CDR3 DNA reads as TGCAGCGTTGCTGACAGGGGAAGTGGTAATGAAAAACTGTTTTTT.

CDR3 amino acids: CASSSGTGGEQYF. CDR3 DNA: TGTGCCAGCAGCTCCGGGACAGGGGGGGAGCAGTACTTC. This rearrangement joins TRBV11-2 to TRBJ2-7; TRBD1 matches at 11 bases. CDR3 length: 13 amino acids. The germline CDR1 and CDR2 sequences are SGHAT and FQNNGV. Germline trimming cut 4 bases from V and 7 bases from J; bases unmatched to any gene: 3.

The chain is built from TRBV5-6 and TRBJ2-7; TRBD2 aligns across 12 bases. CDR3 length: 15 residues. Per germline, CDR1 SGHDT and CDR2 YYEEEE. The V and J ends lost 6 bases and 3 bases, in that order; junction bases with no gene match: 7. CDR3 sequence reads: CASTPSGGADYEQYF. The CDR3 DNA sequence: TGTGCCAGCACGCCTAGCGGGGGGGCCGACTACGAGCAGTACTTC.